Below, one T cell receptor beta chain is given with its context. Trimming stripped 2 bases from V and 4 bases from J, with 11 bases between. Germline V CDR1 and CDR2: LGHDT, YNNKEL (reference sequence). The CDR3 runs to 14 residues. Exposed participants encountered a COVID-19 case during the 2 weeks preceding study entry. This record comes from a study of blood T cell repertoires in COVID-19. The assay was immunoSEQ multiplex PCR, and TCRdb's table has in-frame clones only and misses some. The repertoire has about 250,000 clones, approximately 88% of them found once; the top ten carry around 3%. The TCR sequence derives from a woman aged 40 to 50 who had been exposed to COVID-19. What was sequenced was PBMCs or T cells enriched from blood (not recorded which). The chain recombines TRBV3-1 (or the pseudogene TRBV3-2) with TRBJ1-2; maybe TRBD1 (6 bases). The DNA of the CDR3 is TGTGCCAGCAGCCAAAACAGGGCCTCCTATGGCTACACCTTC. This codes for CASSQNRASYGYTF.